This T cell receptor (beta chain) emerged from a study of spatial heterogeneity in lung cancer. In the study overall: A unique TCR and UMI combination showed up more than ten times in raw reads, on average.

This clonotype has only a few counts. Stated time point: sample taken at primary tumor resection. Sequencing was performed on whole RNA extracted from tumor and nontumor lung tissue, or from frozen PBMC, and the material was left unsorted. Each molecule of TCR cDNA was tagged with one unique molecular identifier. One entry per CDR3 protein, called by TCRdb with MiXCR from the 5' RACE reads. The sample consists of 60,000 to 90,000 distinct CDR3 sequences, approximately 8.1% of them appearing once. Looked up from germline, CDR1 is MDHEN and CDR2 is SYDVKM. The CDR3 has 13 amino acids. Between the trimmed V and J ends, which lost 6 bases and 0 bases, there was a span of 5 bases.

The sequenced sample was PBMCs, obtained at surgery. The clonotype was recovered from a male donor with early-stage non-small cell lung cancer. This chain links TRBV28 with TRBJ1-4, with no clear D. CDR3 in DNA: TGTGCCAGCAGGGATTCAACTAATGAAAAACTGTTTTTT. The encoded protein is CASRDSTNEKLFF.